This T cell receptor (beta chain) is from a study of blood T cell repertoires in COVID-19. The table came from immunoSEQ multiplex PCR; TCRdb's copy has only in-frame clones and leaves some out. Here the sample spans over 300,000 clones, 90% being singletons. Germline V gene sequence: CDR1 LNHDA, CDR2 SQIVND (reference sequence). The V gene end was trimmed by 5 bases and the J gene end by 3 bases; junction bases not matched to a gene: 4. The CDR3 runs 15 residues. Specimen: peripheral blood. This sequence was found in a man aged 18 to 29 with active or convalescent COVID-19. The J gene is TRBJ2-3, the V gene TRBV19; 11 nucleotides match TRBD2. The CDR3, as DNA: TGTGCCAGTAGTGTAGCGGGGGGGTGGACAGATACGCAGTATTTT. As protein: CASSVAGGWTDTQYF.